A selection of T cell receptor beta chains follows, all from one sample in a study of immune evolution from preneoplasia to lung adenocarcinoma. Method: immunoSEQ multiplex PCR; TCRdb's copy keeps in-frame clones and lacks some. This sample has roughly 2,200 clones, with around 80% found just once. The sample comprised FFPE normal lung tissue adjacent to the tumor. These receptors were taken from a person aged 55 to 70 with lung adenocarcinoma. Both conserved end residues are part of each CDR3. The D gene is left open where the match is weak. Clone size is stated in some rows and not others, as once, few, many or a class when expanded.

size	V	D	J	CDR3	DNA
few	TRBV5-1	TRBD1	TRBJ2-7	CASRRTGTYEQYF	TGCGCCAGCCGAAGGACAGGTACTTACGAGCAGTACTTC
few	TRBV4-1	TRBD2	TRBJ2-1	CASSTSTSGLYNEQFF	TGCGCCAGCAGCACTTCGACTAGCGGGCTATACAATGAGCAGTTCTTC
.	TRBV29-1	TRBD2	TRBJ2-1	CSGLDSGRSNEQFF	TGCAGCGGGCTTGATAGCGGGAGATCCAATGAGCAGTTCTTC
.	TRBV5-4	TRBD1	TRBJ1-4	CASSLGGQGSNEKLFF	TGTGCCAGCAGCTTGGGAGGACAGGGATCTAATGAAAAACTGTTTTTT
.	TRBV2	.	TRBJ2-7	CASSQNAYEQYF	TGTGCCAGCAGTCAAAACGCATACGAGCAGTACTTC
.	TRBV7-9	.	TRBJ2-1	CASSPPVDSGTDYNEQFF	TGTGCCAGCAGCCCCCCGGTTGATAGCGGGACAGACTACAATGAGCAGTTCTTC
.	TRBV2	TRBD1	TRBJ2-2	CASKVDRDTGELFF	TGTGCCAGCAAGGTCGACAGGGACACCGGGGAGCTGTTTTTT
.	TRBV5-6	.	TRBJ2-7	CASSLGAQQQYF	TGTGCCAGCAGCTTGGGAGCACAGCAGCAGTACTTC
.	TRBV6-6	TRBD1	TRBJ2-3	CASSYKDRESTDTQYF	TGTGCCAGCAGTTACAAAGACAGGGAGAGCACAGATACGCAGTATTTT
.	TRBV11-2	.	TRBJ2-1	CASSPSQRSSYNEQFF	TGTGCCAGCAGCCCCTCCCAGCGGAGCTCCTACAATGAGCAGTTCTTC
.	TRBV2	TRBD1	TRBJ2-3	CASSVGQGADTQYF	TGTGCCAGCAGTGTGGGGCAGGGGGCAGATACGCAGTATTTT
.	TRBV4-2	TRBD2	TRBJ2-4	CASSISWTSETIKNIQYF	TGTGCCAGCAGCATATCCTGGACTAGCGAGACCATCAAAAACATTCAGTACTTC
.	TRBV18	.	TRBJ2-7	CASSPTGAGNYEQYF	TGTGCCAGCTCGCCCACGGGGGCGGGGAACTACGAGCAGTACTTC
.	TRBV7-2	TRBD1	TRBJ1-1	CASSLGQGNEAFF	TGTGCCAGCAGCCTGGGACAGGGCAATGAAGCTTTCTTT
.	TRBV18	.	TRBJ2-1	CASSPSQAGASGEQFF	TGTGCCAGCTCACCATCTCAGGCAGGGGCATCAGGTGAGCAGTTCTTC
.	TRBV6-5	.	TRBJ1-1	CASRRGTAEAFF	TGTGCCAGCAGGCGCGGGACGGCTGAAGCTTTCTTT
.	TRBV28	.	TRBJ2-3	CASSLRGGGTDTQYF	TGTGCCAGCAGTTTAAGGGGTGGGGGCACAGATACGCAGTATTTT
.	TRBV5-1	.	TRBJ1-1	CASSLVGMNTEAFF	TGCGCCAGCAGCTTGGTCGGTATGAACACTGAAGCTTTCTTT
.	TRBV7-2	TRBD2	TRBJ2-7	CASSLPGGPHEQYF	TGTGCCAGCAGCCTCCCGGGGGGGCCCCACGAGCAGTACTTC
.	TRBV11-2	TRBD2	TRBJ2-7	CASSLGAGGGYEQYF	TGTGCCAGCAGCTTAGGGGCGGGAGGAGGGTACGAGCAGTACTTC
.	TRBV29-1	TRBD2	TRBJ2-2	CSVEGGGMFGGRTGELFF	TGCAGCGTTGAAGGGGGTGGGATGTTTGGCGGGAGAACCGGGGAGCTGTTTTTT
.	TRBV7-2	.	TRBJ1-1	CASSLQGTPNTEAFF	TGTGCCAGCAGCTTACAGGGGACCCCGAACACTGAAGCTTTCTTT